The clone carrying this T cell receptor beta chain was seen a few times. This CDR3 has 15 residues. Trimming stripped 4 bases from V and 3 bases from J, with 15 bases between. Per germline, CDR1 MGHDK and CDR2 SYGVNS. The data were obtained in a study of blood T cells in healthy people across ages. Combining a sample-barcoded 5' primer with a J-beta primer mix, a second PCR ran for 7 to 11 cycles. Through a template-switch adaptor with 12 random nucleotides, each cDNA molecule received a tag. In TCRdb, the 5' RACE reads were re-called with MiXCR into one record per CDR3 protein. The sample consists of 1.5 million or so distinct CDR3 sequences, 35% to 45% of them appearing once.

The chain employs TRBV25-1 and TRBJ1-2, with D uncertain. The clonotype originates from a woman aged 18 to 35 in good health. The sequenced sample was blood. CDR3 in amino acids: CASSARALGDYGYTF. The CDR3 coding sequence is TGTGCCAGCAGTGCCCGGGCACTGGGTGACTATGGCTACACCTTC.